Shown below are 15 T cell receptor beta chains from a single sample sequenced in a study of T cells in Graves' hyperthyroidism and ophthalmopathy. RNA transcripts served as the template for amplifying TCR beta CDR3 regions. The TCR CDR3 first-round RT-PCR relied on the HTBI primer set. TCRdb fed the multiplex PCR reads into MiXCR, producing one record per CDR3 protein. The sample lists approximately 690,000 distinct CDR3 sequences; around 15% were seen once. Sequencing used blood. The receptors were sampled from a woman aged 45-60 years with Graves' ophthalmopathy.

J is TRBJ2-1 and V is TRBV9; possible D gene TRBD2, 7 bases. Per germline, CDR1 SGDLS and CDR2 YYNGEE. V lost 7 bases, J lost 5 bases, and 16 bases lay in between. CDR3 length: 14 amino acids. For the CDR3, the DNA is TGTGCCAGCGGGGGGGGGACAAGGGACAATGAGCAGTTCTTC. Protein: CASGGGTRDNEQFF.

This clonotype has just a few counts. The chain carries TRBV4-1 and TRBJ2-2; the D gene is possibly TRBD2 (5 bases). Germline values: CDR1 MGHRA, CDR2 YSYEKL. The CDR3 is made up of 16 amino acids. Trimming pared 1 base from V and 5 bases from J, leaving 14 bases between. The CDR3 DNA sequence: TGCGCCAGCAGCCAAGTGAGAGGGAGAGGTACCGGGGAGCTGTTTTTT. This sequence encodes CASSQVRGRGTGELFF.

This clonotype was recorded at least ten times. The gene calls are TRBV29-1 and TRBJ2-1, with D perhaps TRBD2 (6 bases). The CDR3 length is 13 residues. V lost 5 bases to trimming and J lost 8 bases, with 16 bases between them. Germline V CDR1 and CDR2: SQVTM, ANQGSEA. The CDR3: CSVPSDTRDEQFF. The CDR3 bases are TGCAGCGTTCCTAGCGACACTAGGGATGAGCAGTTCTTC.

V usage is TRBV14 and J usage is TRBJ2-1; D is possibly TRBD2 (5 bases). The CDR3 runs 16 residues. Germline values: CDR1 SGHDN, CDR2 FVKESK. With 0 bases removed from V and 2 bases from J, the gap between germline ends came to 11 bases. CDR3 residues: CASSQDGERPYNEQFF. CDR3 sequence (DNA): TGTGCCAGCAGCCAAGATGGGGAGCGGCCCTACAATGAGCAGTTCTTC.

Many counts were recorded for this clonotype. The chain recombines TRBV7-9 with TRBJ2-5, with D perhaps TRBD1 (6 bases). The V end was cut by 1 base, the J end by 4 bases, with 13 bases between. The germline V gene encodes CDR1 SEHNR and CDR2 FQNEAQ (reference sequence). The CDR3 has 15 residues. CDR3 residues: CASSLDAGAGETQYF. The CDR3 DNA reads TGTGCCAGCAGCTTAGATGCAGGGGCTGGAGAGACCCAGTACTTC.

As concerns this clonotype: A much larger clonotype is one base distant, so this may be a read error. The chain joins TRBV20-1 to TRBJ2-7, with 8 bases that match TRBD2. The J call may be wrong; the DNA end is better matched by TRBJ2-1. This CDR3 has 12 residues. CDR1 DFQATT and CDR2 SNEGSKA come from the germline V gene (reference sequence). The CDR3 here is CSARAGGYEQFF. The CDR3 DNA reads as TGCAGTGCTAGAGCGGGAGGGTACGAGCAGTTCTTC.

This clonotype came up many times. The CDR3 sequence: CAWTYNEQFF. CDR3 nucleotide sequence: TGTGCCTGGACGTACAATGAGCAGTTCTTC. V gene TRBV30 combines with J gene TRBJ2-1, with D unclear. Germline V gene sequence: CDR1 GTSNPN, CDR2 SVGIG (reference sequence). V was cut by 4 bases and J by 4 bases, with 2 bases left in between. The CDR3 is 10 residues long.

This clonotype was observed a few times. The rearrangement joins TRBV20-1 to TRBJ2-3; D uncertain. V dropped 0 bases and J dropped 0 bases, with 1 base sitting between them. This CDR3 is built from 12 residues. CDR1 is DFQATT and CDR2 is SNEGSKA in the germline V gene (reference sequence). CDR3 DNA: TGCAGTGCTAGAGAAAGCACAGATACGCAGTATTTT. It translates to CSARESTDTQYF.

The chain joins TRBV5-6 to TRBJ2-7; D may be TRBD1 or TRBD2 (5 bases each). The CDR3 length is 16 residues. Trimming cost V 3 bases and J 6 bases, with 22 bases left between them. Germline assignment: CDR1 SGHDT and CDR2 YYEEEE. CDR3 residues: CASSSLGTGGASEQYF. CDR3 sequence (DNA): TGTGCCAGCAGCTCTCTGGGGACCGGTGGGGCCTCCGAGCAGTACTTC. Together with reference TRBV5-6 and TRBJ2-7, the CDR3 gives the full variable domain: DAGVTQSPTHLIKTRGQQVTLRCSPKSGHDTVSWYQQALGQGPQFIFQYYEEEERQRGNFPDRFSGHQFPNYSSELNVNALLLGDSALYLCASSSLGTGGASEQYFGPGTRLTVT.

This clonotype was seen many times. V gene TRBV20-1 combines with J gene TRBJ2-3; TRBD2 matches at 8 bases. V lost 2 bases and J lost 1; bases outside the gene matches: 5. This CDR3 is built from 15 residues. Germline lookup yields CDR1 DFQATT and CDR2 SNEGSKA (reference sequence). CDR3 coding DNA: TGCAGTGCTAGAATCAACGGGAGGGGCACAGATACGCAGTATTTT. Encoded protein: CSARINGRGTDTQYF.

The chain links TRBV15 to TRBJ2-7; no clear D. The CDR3 length is 14 residues. Germline V gene sequence: CDR1 LNHNV, CDR2 YYDKDF (reference sequence). V lost 2 bases to trimming and J lost 4 bases, with 12 bases between them. In DNA, the CDR3 is TGTGCCACCAGCAGATTTGGGGTCGAATACGAGCAGTACTTC. Translating gives CATSRFGVEYEQYF. Based on the CDR3 plus reference TRBV15 and TRBJ2-7, the full variable domain is DAMVIQNPRYQVTQFGKPVTLSCSQTLNHNVMYWYQQKSSQAPKLLFHYYDKDFNNEADTPDNFQSRRPNTSFCFLDIRSPGLGDTAMYLCATSRFGVEYEQYFGPGTRLTVT.

The J gene is TRBJ2-3, the V gene TRBV7-2; 9 bases line up with TRBD2. V dropped 1 base and J dropped 5; count of bases not matched to a gene: 7. The germline CDR1 and CDR2 sequences are SGHTA and FQGNSA. The CDR3 has 16 residues. CDR3 DNA sequence: TGTGCCAGCAGCTTAGATGCGGGAGGGCCGGTAGATACGCAGTATTTT. It encodes CASSLDAGGPVDTQYF.

This clonotype appeared many times. This rearrangement joins TRBV6-1 to TRBJ2-7; 14 positions match TRBD2. V lost 1 base, J lost 6 bases, and 5 bases stayed unmatched. Germline-derived CDR1 and CDR2 are MNHNS and SASEGT. This CDR3 comprises 16 residues. In DNA form, the CDR3 reads TGTGCCAGCAGTGAAGGGGGACTAGCGGGAGTAGTCGAGCAGTACTTC. Translation gives CASSEGGLAGVVEQYF.

There are many counts of this clonotype. The CDR3 DNA reads TGCGCCAGCAGCTTAACGACCGACAGGTTTGAGACCCAGTACTTC. Translated, it gives CASSLTTDRFETQYF. The chain is built from TRBV5-1 and TRBJ2-5; perhaps TRBD1 as D (6 bases). This CDR3 spans 15 amino acids. The ends were cut back, 2 bases at V and 5 bases at J, with 16 bases in the middle. CDR1 is SGHRS, CDR2 YFSETQ, per germline.

J is TRBJ2-2 and V is TRBV3-1, with D hard to call. The CDR3 is 15 amino acids. Trimming removed 4 bases at V and 5 bases at J, with 14 bases between. Germline V gene sequence: CDR1 LGHDT, CDR2 YNNKEL (reference sequence). CDR3 nucleotide sequence: TGTGCCAGCAGCCCCCGCGCTCCCGTAACCGGGGAGCTGTTTTTT. Encoded protein: CASSPRAPVTGELFF.